This T cell receptor (beta chain) was retrieved from a study of T cells in Graves' hyperthyroidism and ophthalmopathy. The overall study: Pretreatment peripheral blood was obtained at initial diagnosis.

Clinicians diagnosed patients from clinical symptoms, serum thyroxine and TRAb, thyroid ultrasound and orbital computed tomography. Amplification targeted TCR beta CDR3 regions from RNA transcripts. Initially, a first-round RT-PCR of the TCR CDR3 employed the HTBI primer set. TCRdb re-called the multiplex PCR reads through MiXCR, storing one row per CDR3 protein. The table lists roughly 380,000 distinct CDR3 sequences, roughly 13% of them singletons, with 20% in the top ten. Many counts were recorded for this clonotype. Trimming took 3 bases from V and 1 from J, leaving 7 bases between them. Germline assignment: CDR1 DFQATT and CDR2 SNEGSKA (reference sequence). CDR3 length: 14 amino acids.

Sequencing used blood. The J gene is TRBJ2-6, the V gene TRBV20-1; no clear D. The clonotype was recovered from a man aged 25 to 40 with Graves' hyperthyroidism that later progressed to Graves' ophthalmopathy. The CDR3: CSASMSSGANVLTF. The CDR3, as DNA: TGCAGTGCTAGCATGAGTTCTGGGGCCAACGTCCTGACTTTC.